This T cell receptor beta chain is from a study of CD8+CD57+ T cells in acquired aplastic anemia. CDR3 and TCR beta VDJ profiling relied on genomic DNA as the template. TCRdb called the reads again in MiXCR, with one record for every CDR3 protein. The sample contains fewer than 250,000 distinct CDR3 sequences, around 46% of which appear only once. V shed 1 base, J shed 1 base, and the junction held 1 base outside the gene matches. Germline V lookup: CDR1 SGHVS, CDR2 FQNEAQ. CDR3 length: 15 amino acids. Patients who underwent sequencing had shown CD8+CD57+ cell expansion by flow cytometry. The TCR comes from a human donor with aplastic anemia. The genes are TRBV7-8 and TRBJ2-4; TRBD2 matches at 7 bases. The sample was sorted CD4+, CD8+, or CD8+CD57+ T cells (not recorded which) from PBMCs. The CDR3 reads CASSLVAGAKNIQYF. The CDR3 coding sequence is TGTGCCAGCAGCTTAGTAGCGGGTGCCAAAAACATTCAGTACTTC. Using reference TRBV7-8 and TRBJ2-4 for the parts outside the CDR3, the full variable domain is GAGVSQSPRYKVAKRGQDVALRCDPISGHVSLFWYQQALGQGPEFLTYFQNEAQLDKSGLPSDRFFAERPEGSVSTLKIQRTQQEDSAVYLCASSLVAGAKNIQYFGAGTRLSVL.